This TCR beta chain comes out of a study of blood T cells in healthy people across ages. A second roughly 7 to 12 cycle PCR used barcoded and J-beta primers. Each CDR3 protein is one row after TCRdb ran MiXCR on the 5' RACE reads. The data show hundreds of thousands of distinct CDR3 sequences, with about 54% seen just once and 30% to 45% held by the top ten. The J segment lost 0 bases and the V segment lost 2 bases, leaving 10 bases of the junction unmatched. The CDR3 has 19 residues. The germline gives CDR1 MDHEN, CDR2 SYDVKM. This clonotype was seen only a few times. The chain has TRBV28 and TRBJ2-6; 7 bases agree with TRBD1. Sequencing was performed on blood. The TCR sequence derives from a man in his 60s in good health. The CDR3 nucleotides read TGTGCCAGCAGTTTAGTCCTGACAGGGTCTAGCTCTGGGGCCAACGTCCTGACTTTC. It is translated as CASSLVLTGSSSGANVLTF.